A single sample gave rise to the 15 T cell receptor beta chains below, sequenced in a study of cytomegalovirus exposure and HLA in healthy donors. The PCR had 60 Vbeta and 13 Jbeta primers. Data came from immunoSEQ multiplex PCR; TCRdb stores just in-frame clones and leaves some out. Its table lists some 150,000 clones. The sequenced sample was PBMCs. These receptors were obtained from a woman between 18 and 30 years old in good health and CMV-seropositive.

V gene TRBV28 combines with J gene TRBJ1-1, with 8 bases identical to TRBD1. Germline V gene lookup returns CDR1 MDHEN and CDR2 SYDVKM. The CDR3 is 17 residues long. V lost 4 bases to trimming and J lost 3 bases; unmatched junction nucleotides: 13. The CDR3 loop reads CASSWTGILREDTEAFF. The CDR3 DNA follows: TGTGCCAGCAGTTGGACAGGGATCTTAAGGGAGGACACTGAAGCTTTCTTT.

About this clone itself: This sample includes further DNA sequences coding for the same CDR3. The V call is TRBV7-9, the J call TRBJ2-7; 15 nucleotides match TRBD2. The germline gives CDR1 SEHNR, CDR2 FQNEAQ (reference sequence). The CDR3 runs 16 residues. J was trimmed by 6 bases and V by 2 bases; bases with no gene match: 5. The CDR3 sequence is CASSLRTSGRAGEQYF. In DNA, the CDR3 is TGTGCCAGCAGCTTAAGGACTAGCGGGAGGGCCGGCGAGCAGTACTTC.

The J gene is TRBJ1-2, the V gene TRBV5-1; D unclear. Germline CDR1 and CDR2: SGHRS and YFSETQ. This CDR3 contains 12 residues. V dropped 2 bases and J dropped 8 bases, with 10 bases sitting between them. The CDR3 sequence: CASSFGGEGYTF. Written as DNA, the CDR3 is TGCGCCAGCAGCTTTGGCGGTGAGGGCTACACCTTC.

This sequence joins TRBV7-9 and TRBJ2-7, with a tentative D call TRBD1 (5 bases). Per germline, CDR1 SEHNR and CDR2 FQNEAQ (reference sequence). This CDR3 is built from 14 residues. V was trimmed by 1 base and J by 4 bases, leaving 11 bases between them. The CDR3 loop is CASSLEGPQYEQYF. The CDR3 region has the DNA TGTGCCAGCAGCTTAGAGGGGCCCCAATACGAGCAGTACTTC.

The chain has TRBV18 and TRBJ2-3; 7 positions agree with TRBD1. This CDR3 contains 15 residues. Germline V gives CDR1 KGHSH, CDR2 LQKENI. V was clipped by 6 bases and J by 0 bases; unmatched bases: 6. Here the CDR3 DNA reads TGTGCCAGCTCCCGCGCGACAGGGAGCACAGATACGCAGTATTTT. Translation: CASSRATGSTDTQYF.

The chain combines TRBV9 with TRBJ1-2; possible D gene TRBD1, 5 bases. The length of the CDR3 is 14 residues. Germline CDR1 and CDR2: SGDLS and YYNGEE. Trimming pared 0 bases from V and 3 bases from J, leaving 9 bases between. CDR3 residues: CASSVAGGDYGYTF. The CDR3 nucleotides are TGTGCCAGCAGCGTAGCGGGGGGAGACTATGGCTACACCTTC.

This chain uses TRBV27 with TRBJ2-1; the match to TRBD2 covers 10 bases. Germline V CDR1 and CDR2: MNHEY, SMNVEV (reference sequence). Trimming took 1 base from V and 6 from J; bases not matched to a gene: 12. The CDR3 extends over 18 amino acids. The CDR3, as DNA: TGTGCCAGCAGTTTATATCAAGATCTAGCGGGGGAGTCCAATGAGCAGTTCTTC. Protein product: CASSLYQDLAGESNEQFF.

This chain uses TRBV5-5 with TRBJ2-3; tentatively, D is TRBD1 (5 bases). Trimming took off 6 bases at V and 0 bases at J, with 11 bases between the two ends. Germline V gene sequence: CDR1 SGHKS, CDR2 YYEKEE (reference sequence). CDR3 length: 14 amino acids. The CDR3 loop is CASTLDRSTDTQYF. The CDR3 DNA is TGTGCCAGCACCCTCGACAGAAGCACAGATACGCAGTATTTT.

The chain recombines TRBV6-4 with TRBJ2-3; 11 bases map to TRBD2. Germline V gives CDR1 MRHNA, CDR2 SNTAGT. With V trimmed by 0 bases and J by 13 bases, 9 bases remained unmatched. The CDR3 is made up of 15 amino acids. For the CDR3, the DNA is TGTGCCAGCAGTGACTCGAGGCTAGCGGGGGGTAAGAAGTATTTT. Translation: CASSDSRLAGGKKYF.

V is TRBV7-9 and J is TRBJ2-7; D might be TRBD2 (6 bases). The length of the CDR3 is 14 residues. Germline CDR1 and CDR2: SEHNR and FQNEAQ (reference sequence). Trimming cost V 0 bases and J 5 bases, with 11 bases left between them. The CDR3 spells CASSLAGGAHEQYF. As DNA, the CDR3 is TGTGCCAGCAGCTTAGCGGGAGGCGCCCACGAGCAGTACTTC.

This chain joins TRBV27 and TRBJ2-5; perhaps TRBD2 as D (6 bases). Between the trimmed V and J ends, which lost 4 bases and 3 bases, there was a span of 18 bases. This CDR3 is 16 amino acids long. Germline CDR1 reads MNHEY; CDR2 reads SMNVEV (reference sequence). CDR3 residues: CASSSGASSPEETQYF. The CDR3 DNA sequence: TGTGCCAGCAGTTCGGGAGCTAGTTCACCCGAAGAGACCCAGTACTTC.

About this clone itself: The identical CDR3 is also encoded by other nucleotide sequences in the sample. The V gene is TRBV7-2, the J gene TRBJ1-2; TRBD1 agrees at 7 bases. The ends lost 4 bases at V and 2 bases at J; junction bases unmatched: 4. The CDR3 has 14 amino acids. Germline V lookup: CDR1 SGHTA, CDR2 FQGNSA. The CDR3 DNA reads TGTGCCAGCAGCTCCCGACAGGGCAACTATGGCTACACCTTC. It yields the protein CASSSRQGNYGYTF.

CDR3 nucleotides: TGTGCCAGCAGTACAGGGGGCACTGAAAAACTGTTTTTT. Residues: CASSTGGTEKLFF. V and J are TRBV2 and TRBJ1-4, with 9 bases fitting TRBD1. The V gene's germline CDR1 is SNHLY and CDR2 FYNNEI. This CDR3 has 13 amino acids. V lost 5 bases to trimming and J lost 7 bases; unmatched junction nucleotides: 2.

The genes are TRBV5-1 and TRBJ1-2; D remains ambiguous. The germline V gene encodes CDR1 SGHRS and CDR2 YFSETQ. There are 14 residues in the CDR3. V lost 0 bases, J lost 4 bases, and 10 bases lay in between. This CDR3 is CASSLGHLTYGYTF. CDR3 nucleotide sequence: TGCGCCAGCAGCTTGGGACATCTAACCTATGGCTACACCTTC.

This chain joins TRBV27 and TRBJ1-1; D is ambiguous. V lost 2 bases, J lost 5 bases, and 9 bases lay in between. Germline V gene data show CDR1 as MNHEY and CDR2 as SMNVEV (reference sequence). The CDR3 totals 13 residues. CDR3 residues: CASSLEWRTEAFF. The CDR3 coding sequence is TGTGCCAGCAGTTTAGAATGGCGGACTGAAGCTTTCTTT.